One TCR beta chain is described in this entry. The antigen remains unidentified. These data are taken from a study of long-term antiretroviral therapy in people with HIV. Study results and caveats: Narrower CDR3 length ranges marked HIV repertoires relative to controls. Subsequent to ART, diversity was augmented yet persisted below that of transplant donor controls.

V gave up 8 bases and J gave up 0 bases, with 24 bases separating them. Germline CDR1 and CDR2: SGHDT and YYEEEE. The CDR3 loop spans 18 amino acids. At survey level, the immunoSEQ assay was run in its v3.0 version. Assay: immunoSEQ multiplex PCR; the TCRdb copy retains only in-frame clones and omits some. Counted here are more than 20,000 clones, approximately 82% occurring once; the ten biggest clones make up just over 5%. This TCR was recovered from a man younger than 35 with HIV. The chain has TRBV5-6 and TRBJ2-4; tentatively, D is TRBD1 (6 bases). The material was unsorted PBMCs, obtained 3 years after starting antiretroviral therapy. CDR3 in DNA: TGTGCCAGGCCAGGAACAGGGATGGGGTCCCGAGCCAAAAACATTCAGTACTTC. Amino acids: CARPGTGMGSRAKNIQYF.